A single sample gave rise to the 24 T cell receptor beta chains below, sequenced in a study of cytomegalovirus exposure and HLA in healthy donors. The primer mix had 60 Vbeta and 13 Jbeta primers. The table came from immunoSEQ multiplex PCR; TCRdb's copy has only in-frame clones and leaves some out. The specimen's table records about 160,000 clones. The sequencing sample was made of PBMCs. These TCRs come from a woman aged 55 to 70 in good health and CMV-seronegative.

The genes are TRBV2 and TRBJ2-1; 12 bases map to TRBD2. The V segment lost 8 bases and the J segment 5 bases; nucleotides outside the gene matches: 4. The germline gives CDR1 SNHLY, CDR2 FYNNEI. The CDR3 totals 14 residues. CDR3 bases: TGTGCCAGCGCACGACTAGCGGGGGACAATGAGCAGTTCTTC. This gives the protein CASARLAGDNEQFF. The full variable domain, its missing parts supplied by reference TRBV2 and TRBJ2-1, is EPEVTQTPSHQVTQMGQEVILRCVPISNHLYFYWYRQILGQKVEFLVSFYNNEISEKSEIFDDQFSVERPDGSNFTLKIRSTKLEDSAMYFCASARLAGDNEQFFGPGTRLTVL.

The chain has TRBV19 and TRBJ1-2; the D gene is possibly TRBD1 (5 bases). CDR1 LNHDA and CDR2 SQIVND come from the germline V gene (reference sequence). V was shortened by 5 bases and J by 0 bases, with 10 bases between the two germline ends. The CDR3 length is 14 residues. DNA of the CDR3: TGTGCCAGTAGTCCAGGGCACGCTAACTATGGCTACACCTTC. This encodes CASSPGHANYGYTF.

The chain uses TRBV7-6 and TRBJ1-2, with D perhaps matching TRBD1 (5 bases). Germline lookup yields CDR1 SGHVS and CDR2 FNYEAQ. The CDR3 contains 16 residues. V shed 3 bases and J shed 4 bases, with 18 bases lying between them. The CDR3 sequence is CASSFDATDRFYGYTF. As DNA, the CDR3 is TGTGCCAGCAGCTTTGATGCTACCGACAGATTCTATGGCTACACCTTC.

The V and J genes are TRBV7-2 and TRBJ2-7; 7 bases line up with TRBD2. From germline, CDR1 is SGHTA and CDR2 FQGNSA. J was trimmed by 6 bases and V by 0 bases; bases with no gene match: 8. The CDR3 sequence is 15 residues long. This CDR3 reads CASSLAAGPGGEQYF. The CDR3, as DNA: TGTGCCAGCAGCTTAGCGGCGGGGCCGGGAGGCGAGCAGTACTTC.

The V and J genes are TRBV4-1 and TRBJ2-5; the match to TRBD2 covers 15 bases. The germline V gene has CDR1 MGHRA and CDR2 YSYEKL. V lost 2 bases to trimming and J lost 3 bases; unmatched junction nucleotides: 4. The CDR3 extends over 17 amino acids. The CDR3, as DNA: TGCGCCAGCAGCCAACGTGGACTAGCGGGGGGGGAAGAGACCCAGTACTTC. Translated: CASSQRGLAGGEETQYF.

The chain has TRBV19 and TRBJ1-4, with D possibly TRBD1 on 6 matching bases. V shed 7 bases and J shed 6 bases, with 24 bases lying between them. Germline CDR1 reads LNHDA; CDR2 reads SQIVND (reference sequence). This CDR3 has 17 residues. CDR3 protein: CASTTRGNRVLDEKLFF. The CDR3 region has the DNA TGTGCCAGTACCACCCGAGGGAACAGGGTCCTTGATGAAAAACTGTTTTTT.

The chain recombines TRBV2 with TRBJ1-5; D call uncertain. Trimming took off 3 bases at V and 8 bases at J, with 14 bases between the two ends. Germline V gives CDR1 SNHLY, CDR2 FYNNEI. The CDR3 is made up of 14 amino acids. CDR3 nucleotide sequence: TGTGCCAGCAGTGATGAGAGGGCTTGGGAGCCCCAGCATTTT. It specifies CASSDERAWEPQHF.

The V gene is TRBV6-5, the J gene TRBJ2-7, with D perhaps TRBD1 (6 bases). The CDR3 spans 12 residues. Deletions cut 6 bases from V and 5 bases from J, with 11 bases between. Germline V lookup: CDR1 MNHEY, CDR2 SVGAGI. The CDR3 nucleotides are TGTGCCAGCAGGACCACAGGGAACGAGCAGTACTTC. This sequence encodes CASRTTGNEQYF.

The chain couples TRBV2 to TRBJ2-2, with D possibly matching TRBD2 (6 bases). This CDR3 is built from 16 residues. Looked up from germline, CDR1 is SNHLY and CDR2 is FYNNEI. Trimming removed 5 bases from V and 3 bases from J, with 16 bases in between. CDR3 DNA: TGTGCCAGCAGTTGGGGACTGCCTGGGGACACCGGGGAGCTGTTTTTT. Translation: CASSWGLPGDTGELFF.

The chain has TRBV5-6 and TRBJ1-1; 7 bases match TRBD1. In germline, CDR1 is SGHDT, CDR2 YYEEEE. Trimming took 4 bases from V and 0 from J; bases not matched to a gene: 12. This CDR3 is 17 amino acids long. The CDR3 region has the DNA TGTGCCAGCAGCCCCGTGGCAGGGGGGATAATGAACACTGAAGCTTTCTTT. It is translated as CASSPVAGGIMNTEAFF.

The chain combines TRBV19 with TRBJ2-1; weak D call: TRBD2 (7 bases). The CDR3 is 16 amino acids. Germline CDR1 is LNHDA and CDR2 is SQIVND (reference sequence). V was clipped by 5 bases and J by 4 bases, with 18 bases between them. As DNA, the CDR3 is TGTGCCAGTAGTGCAGGCGGGGGCCTCATTTACAATGAGCAGTTCTTC. It encodes CASSAGGGLIYNEQFF.

The chain carries TRBV5-1 and TRBJ1-1, with D unresolved. CDR3 length: 14 residues. The V end lost 4 bases, the J end lost 1 base, and 11 bases lay between the germline ends. From germline, CDR1 is SGHRS and CDR2 YFSETQ. In DNA form, the CDR3 reads TGCGCCAGCAGCACAATCCCCAGGAACACTGAAGCTTTCTTT. Translated, it gives CASSTIPRNTEAFF.

V usage is TRBV6-5 and J usage is TRBJ2-3; 11 nucleotides align to TRBD2. CDR1 and CDR2 from the germline V gene are MNHEY and SVGAGI. This CDR3 is built from 16 residues. V lost 2 bases and J lost 7; bases outside the gene matches: 8. DNA for the CDR3: TGTGCCAGCAGTTACCAGGGGCGACTAGCGGGGAATACGCAGTATTTT. Translated: CASSYQGRLAGNTQYF.

V gene TRBV7-6 combines with J gene TRBJ2-2, with TRBD1 matching 9 bases. This CDR3 contains 15 residues. Unmatched junction bases numbered 6, after V lost 5 bases and J lost 5 bases. CDR1 is SGHVS and CDR2 is FNYEAQ in the germline V gene. This chain's CDR3 is CASSAGQGRTGELFF. The CDR3 nucleotides read TGTGCCAGCAGCGCAGGACAGGGGAGGACCGGGGAGCTGTTTTTT.

CDR3 bases: TGCGCCAGCAGCTCCCAGGGCGGTGAGCAGTTCTTC. Amino acid sequence: CASSSQGGEQFF. This chain uses TRBV5-1 with TRBJ2-1; perhaps TRBD1 as D (5 bases). Germline V gene lookup returns CDR1 SGHRS and CDR2 YFSETQ. The CDR3 runs to 12 residues. V was clipped by 3 bases and J by 9 bases, with 10 bases between them.

The chain couples TRBV2 to TRBJ1-2; 8 nucleotides match TRBD1. This CDR3 region has 15 residues. Germline V gene lookup returns CDR1 SNHLY and CDR2 FYNNEI. With V trimmed by 7 bases and J by 7 bases, 14 bases remained unmatched. The DNA for the CDR3 is TGTGCCAGCAAGCGGACAGGGTACCTTTTAACTGGCTACACCTTC. Amino acid sequence: CASKRTGYLLTGYTF.

The rearrangement joins TRBV7-9 to TRBJ2-5, with D maybe TRBD2 (5 bases). Between the trimmed V and J ends, which lost 6 bases and 5 bases, there was a span of 16 bases. CDR1 is SEHNR and CDR2 is FQNEAQ in the germline V gene (reference sequence). The CDR3 extends over 14 amino acids. DNA of the CDR3: TGTGCCAGCAGGCCAAGCGGAGTTGGGGAGACCCAGTACTTC. Its translation is CASRPSGVGETQYF.

The chain recombines TRBV15 with TRBJ2-2, with D unresolved. This CDR3 spans 14 amino acids. Germline CDR1 is LNHNV and CDR2 is YYDKDF (reference sequence). Trimming left V 11 bases short and J 1 base short, with 14 bases between. The CDR3: CAAQAPRNTGELFF. The CDR3 DNA reads TGTGCCGCCCAGGCCCCCAGGAACACCGGGGAGCTGTTTTTT.

This chain uses TRBV7-9 with TRBJ2-2; no firm D call. Germline V gives CDR1 SEHNR, CDR2 FQNEAQ (reference sequence). This CDR3 spans 15 amino acids. V was clipped by 5 bases and J by 1 base, with 11 bases between them. This CDR3 reads CASSPSSLNTGELFF. As DNA, the CDR3 is TGTGCCAGCAGCCCCTCGAGCTTGAACACCGGGGAGCTGTTTTTT. The whole variable domain, filled in from reference TRBV7-9 and TRBJ2-2, reads DTGVSQNPRHKITKRGQNVTFRCDPISEHNRLYWYRQTLGQGPEFLTYFQNEAQLEKSRLLSDRFSAERPKGSFSTLEIQRTEQGDSAMYLCASSPSSLNTGELFFGEGSRLTVL.

The chain couples TRBV18 to TRBJ2-2, with D possibly TRBD2 on 6 matching bases. Looked up from germline, CDR1 is KGHSH and CDR2 is LQKENI. The CDR3 spans 15 residues. V lost 2 bases and J 3 bases, leaving 10 bases between the germline ends. CDR3 sequence: CASSPRLGDTGELFF. The CDR3 DNA follows: TGTGCCAGCTCACCAAGACTAGGTGACACCGGGGAGCTGTTTTTT.

On this clone itself: The sample contains more than one DNA sequence encoding this CDR3. The gene calls are TRBV25-1 and TRBJ2-3, with TRBD2 as a possible D gene (7 bases). Germline V gene data show CDR1 as MGHDK and CDR2 as SYGVNS. V was trimmed by 0 bases and J by 4 bases, leaving 11 bases between them. This CDR3 is built from 15 residues. CDR3: CASSEYKGGADTQYF. The CDR3 DNA reads as TGTGCCAGCAGTGAATATAAGGGGGGGGCAGATACGCAGTATTTT.

The chain combines TRBV27 with TRBJ2-7; D possibly corresponds to TRBD2 (6 bases). CDR3 length: 14 residues. Trimming cost V 2 bases and J 4 bases, with 12 bases left between them. Germline CDR1 reads MNHEY; CDR2 reads SMNVEV (reference sequence). The CDR3 DNA reads TGTGCCAGCAGTTTAAGGGACGGGGGATACGAGCAGTACTTC. This sequence encodes CASSLRDGGYEQYF.

This rearrangement joins TRBV7-3 to TRBJ2-3; 7 bases agree with TRBD1. V dropped 3 bases and J dropped 2; count of bases not matched to a gene: 2. Germline CDR1 SGHTA, CDR2 FQGTGA. The CDR3 loop spans 14 amino acids. As DNA, the CDR3 is TGTGCCAGCAGCTTGGGACAGCACACAGATACGCAGTATTTT. This codes for CASSLGQHTDTQYF.

J is TRBJ1-5 and V is TRBV27, with unresolved D. Looked up from germline, CDR1 is MNHEY and CDR2 is SMNVEV (reference sequence). Trimming removed 4 bases from V and 3 bases from J, with 7 bases in between. The CDR3 length is 13 residues. The DNA for the CDR3 is TGTGCCAGCAGTTGGGCGATCAATCAGCCCCAGCATTTT. It codes for CASSWAINQPQHF.